These 12 T cell receptor beta chains were all obtained from the same sample, sequenced in a study of blood T cell repertoires in COVID-19. The table came from immunoSEQ multiplex PCR; TCRdb's copy has only in-frame clones and leaves some out. The table records about 230,000 clones, 85% to 90% of them present only once. The specimen sequenced was peripheral blood. All receptors derive from a man in his forties or fifties with COVID-19, enrolled during active disease.

The chain has TRBV19 and TRBJ2-3, with a weak D call TRBD2 (5 bases). The CDR3 totals 13 residues. V was clipped by 10 bases and J by 2 bases, with 13 bases between them. Germline CDR1 and CDR2: LNHDA and SQIVND (reference sequence). This CDR3 is CATSRENTDTQYF. In DNA, the CDR3 is TGTGCCACCTCCCGGGAAAACACAGATACGCAGTATTTT.

The rearrangement links TRBV3-1 (or the pseudogene TRBV3-2) to TRBJ2-1; 8 nucleotides agree with TRBD2. The J segment lost 13 bases and the V segment lost 2 bases, leaving 16 bases of the junction unmatched. The CDR3 sequence is 16 residues long. In germline, CDR1 is LGHDT, CDR2 YNNKEL (reference sequence). The CDR3 spells CASSQITGGSGSFQFF. CDR3 DNA: TGTGCCAGCAGCCAAATTACAGGCGGGAGCGGGAGTTTTCAGTTCTTC.

J is TRBJ1-5 and V is TRBV4-1; the D gene is possibly TRBD1 (6 bases). The CDR3 runs 20 residues. Germline lookup yields CDR1 MGHRA and CDR2 YSYEKL. V lost 0 bases to trimming and J lost 0 bases, with 21 bases between them. The CDR3 loop reads CASSQERGGRDKYSNQPQHF. The CDR3 nucleotides read TGCGCCAGCAGCCAAGAAAGGGGGGGCAGGGACAAATATAGCAATCAGCCCCAGCATTTT.

Written as DNA, the CDR3 is TGTGCCTACGGACAGGGAAAAGAAAAACTGTTTTTT. As protein: CAYGQGKEKLFF. The rearrangement joins TRBV30 to TRBJ1-4; 8 bases line up with TRBD1. CDR3 length: 12 amino acids. Germline assignment: CDR1 GTSNPN and CDR2 SVGIG (reference sequence). With V trimmed by 7 bases and J by 8 bases, 6 bases remained unmatched.

This chain uses TRBV2 with TRBJ1-1, with D tentatively TRBD1 (5 bases). V was cut by 7 bases and J by 4 bases, with 19 bases left in between. The CDR3 contains 15 residues. Per germline, CDR1 SNHLY and CDR2 FYNNEI. The DNA for the CDR3 is TGTGCCAGCACCGAAAGGAGCAGGGCCCGCACTGAAGCTTTCTTT. Protein sequence: CASTERSRARTEAFF.

V gene TRBV27 combines with J gene TRBJ1-1, with 11 bases that match TRBD1. Looked up from germline, CDR1 is MNHEY and CDR2 is SMNVEV (reference sequence). The CDR3 is made up of 16 amino acids. The trim removed 3 bases at V and 2 bases at J, leaving 5 bases unmatched. CDR3 residues: CASSLSGQGANTEAFF. The CDR3 DNA reads TGTGCCAGCAGTTTGTCAGGACAGGGGGCCAACACTGAAGCTTTCTTT.

This clone was picked up one time. The chain links TRBV6-5 to TRBJ1-3; D might be TRBD1 (5 bases). The CDR3 has 14 amino acids. V was trimmed by 7 bases and J by 2 bases, leaving 12 bases between them. The germline gives CDR1 MNHEY, CDR2 SVGAGI. CDR3 amino acids: CASMPGKAGNTIYF. The CDR3 region has the DNA TGTGCCAGCATGCCAGGGAAGGCTGGAAACACCATATATTTT.

The V call is TRBV12-3 or TRBV12-4, the J call TRBJ2-1; D is undetermined. Deletions cut 6 bases from V and 9 bases from J, with 15 bases between. CDR3 length: 13 amino acids. The CDR3 nucleotides are TGTGCCAGCAGCAACGGCCAGGTTCTTGAGCAGTTCTTC. Its protein is CASSNGQVLEQFF.

The sample holds a few counts of this clone. The chain uses TRBV3-1 (or the pseudogene TRBV3-2) and TRBJ2-1; possibly TRBD1 for D (5 bases). The CDR3 runs 14 residues. Germline CDR1 is LGHDT and CDR2 is YNNKEL (reference sequence). The V and J ends lost 6 bases and 6 bases respectively, with 15 bases between them. CDR3 residues: CASSFPGISNEQFF. The CDR3 region has the DNA TGTGCCAGCAGTTTTCCAGGGATCTCCAATGAGCAGTTCTTC.

The chain employs TRBV7-2 and TRBJ2-7; TRBD1 might be the D (6 bases). CDR3 length equals 15 residues. In germline, CDR1 is SGHTA, CDR2 FQGNSA. The germline V and J ends were trimmed by 2 bases and 3 bases, with 14 bases remaining between them. The CDR3 DNA is TGTGCCAGCAGCTTATGGCTGGGACAAAACTACGAGCAGTACTTC. Protein product: CASSLWLGQNYEQYF.

This clone was observed once. This chain joins TRBV5-4 and TRBJ2-2, with a possible D match to TRBD1 (5 bases). This CDR3 region has 14 residues. Germline loops: CDR1 SGHNT, CDR2 YYREEE (reference sequence). Between the trimmed V and J ends, which lost 10 bases and 5 bases, there was a span of 18 bases. The CDR3 is CAGLLGPGTGELFF. CDR3 nucleotides: TGTGCCGGCCTTTTGGGGCCGGGTACCGGGGAGCTGTTTTTT.

The gene calls are TRBV27 and TRBJ2-3, with D possibly being TRBD1 (5 bases). The CDR3 runs to 17 residues. Trimming shortened V by 3 bases and J by 5 bases, and 21 bases separated the two germline ends. Germline loops: CDR1 MNHEY, CDR2 SMNVEV (reference sequence). CDR3 protein: CASSFTLVGRAVDTQYF. The CDR3 DNA is TGTGCCAGCAGTTTTACCCTGGTGGGCAGGGCGGTAGATACGCAGTATTTT.